This entry concerns a single T cell receptor beta chain. What it binds is unknown. The sample comes from a study of radiotherapy plus CTLA-4 blockade in lung cancer. Study results and caveats: The study found tumor-derived TCR clones expanded in blood after radiotherapy plus ipilimumab.

The CDR3 has 12 amino acids. Trimming at V came to 6 bases and at J to 5 bases, leaving 3 bases not matched to a gene. Germline V lookup: CDR1 MDHEN, CDR2 SYDVKM. Data came from immunoSEQ multiplex PCR; TCRdb stores just in-frame clones and leaves some out. The sample lists 25,000 to 30,000 clones, 75% to 85% seen once, with less than 25% in the top ten. The material was peripheral blood, obtained from a patient treated with radiotherapy plus ipilimumab. The chain carries TRBV28 and TRBJ1-2, with 7 bases lining up with TRBD1. The receptor comes from a human donor with non-small cell lung cancer that progressed on radiotherapy plus ipilimumab. This CDR3 is CASRATGYGYTF. CDR3 bases: TGTGCCAGCAGAGCGACAGGGTATGGCTACACCTTC.